This paragraph covers one TCR beta chain sequence. Its antigen remains unidentified. These data belong to a study of a mutant IDH1 vaccine in newly diagnosed glioma. About the research overall: Earlier care involved radiotherapy, temozolomide, or both, and the majority received both. Study-level points and caveats: Changes in the top peripheral T cell clonotypes seemingly had no bearing on pseudoprogression.

Profiling relied on immunoSEQ multiplex PCR, and the TCRdb table lists in-frame clones only, not all of them. The data hold about 38,000 clones, with roughly 76% observed a single time. Regarding time point: week 23, last vaccination. Every vaccine dose comprised 300 ug of mutant IDH1 20-mer peptide plus topical imiquimod. With 4 bases clipped from V and 6 bases from J, the junction kept 8 bases outside the gene matches. In germline, CDR1 is SGDLS, CDR2 YYNGEE. The CDR3 spans 14 residues. The source of this sequence is a man aged 40-49 years with glioma. The sample in question was PBMCs, obtained from a glioma patient whose treatment included an IDH1 peptide vaccine. The V gene is TRBV9, the J gene TRBJ2-3, with 7 bases fitting TRBD1. The CDR3: CASSLWTGVDTQYF. The DNA of the CDR3 is TGTGCCAGCAGCCTCTGGACAGGAGTGGATACGCAGTATTTT. The whole variable domain, filled in from reference TRBV9 and TRBJ2-3, reads DSGVTQTPKHLITATGQRVTLRCSPRSGDLSVYWYQQSLDQGLQFLIQYYNGEERAKGNILERFSAQQFPDLHSELNLSSLELGDSALYFCASSLWTGVDTQYFGPGTRLTVL.